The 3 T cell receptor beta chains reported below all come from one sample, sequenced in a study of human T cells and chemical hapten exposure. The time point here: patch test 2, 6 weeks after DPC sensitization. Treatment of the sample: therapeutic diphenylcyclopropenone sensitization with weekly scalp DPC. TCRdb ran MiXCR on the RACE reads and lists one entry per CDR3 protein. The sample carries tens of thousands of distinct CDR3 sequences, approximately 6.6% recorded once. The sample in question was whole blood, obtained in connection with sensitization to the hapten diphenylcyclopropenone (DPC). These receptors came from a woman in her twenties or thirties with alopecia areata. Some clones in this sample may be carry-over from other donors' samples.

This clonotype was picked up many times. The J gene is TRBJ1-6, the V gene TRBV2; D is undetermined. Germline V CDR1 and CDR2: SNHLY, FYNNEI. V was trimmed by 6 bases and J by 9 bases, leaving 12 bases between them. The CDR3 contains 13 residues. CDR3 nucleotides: TGTGCCAGCAGCGAATTTAGGATTTCACCCCTCCACTTT. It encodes CASSEFRISPLHF. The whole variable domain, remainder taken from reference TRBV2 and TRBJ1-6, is EPEVTQTPSHQVTQMGQEVILRCVPISNHLYFYWYRQILGQKVEFLVSFYNNEISEKSEIFDDQFSVERPDGSNFTLKIRSTKLEDSAMYFCASSEFRISPLHFGNGTRLTVT.

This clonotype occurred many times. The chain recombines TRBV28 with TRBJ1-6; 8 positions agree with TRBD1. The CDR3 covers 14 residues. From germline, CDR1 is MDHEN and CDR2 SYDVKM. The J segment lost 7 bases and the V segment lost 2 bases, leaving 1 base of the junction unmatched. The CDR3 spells CASSLGTGNSPLHF. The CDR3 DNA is TGTGCCAGCAGTTTAGGGACAGGAAATTCACCCCTCCACTTT.

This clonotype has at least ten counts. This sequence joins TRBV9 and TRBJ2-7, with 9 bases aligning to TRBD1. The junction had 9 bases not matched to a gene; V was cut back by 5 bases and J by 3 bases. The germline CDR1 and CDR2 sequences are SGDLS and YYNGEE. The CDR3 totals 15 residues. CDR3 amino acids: CASSETGTGSYEQYF. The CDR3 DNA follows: TGTGCCAGCAGTGAAACCGGGACAGGGAGCTACGAGCAGTACTTC.